Given below is one TCR beta chain in context. Its antigen is not identified. This table comes from immunoSEQ multiplex PCR, and its TCRdb copy is limited to in-frame clones, with some not included. The sample contains roughly 70,000 clones, 80% to 90% of which appear only once. The data are from a study of OX40 agonist ivuxolimab in advanced cancers. The overall study: The mean age was roughly 60 years, ranging from about 23 to 85, with around four fifths of participants male. Study-level findings and limits: Both blood CD4+ and CD8+ T cells showed clonal growth by week 6 at 0.1 to 3.0 mg/kg. What antigens the expanded peripheral T cells recognized was never established.

Blood sampling was done at baseline, cycle 4 day 1, and cycle 7 day 1. Germline V gene sequence: CDR1 SGHTA, CDR2 FQGTGA. V dropped 6 bases and J dropped 1 base, with 12 bases sitting between them. The CDR3 spans 14 residues. The sequencing here drew on CD4+ or CD8+ T cells sorted from blood, taken in a trial of the OX40 agonist ivuxolimab. The chain employs TRBV7-3 and TRBJ1-1; no clear D. The TCR sequence derives from an adult with an advanced solid tumor such as melanoma, head and neck, liver or kidney cancer. The DNA of the CDR3 is TGTGCCAGCAGTTTAGGCGGTCCGAACACTGAAGCTTTCTTT. It translates to CASSLGGPNTEAFF. The whole variable domain, remainder taken from reference TRBV7-3 and TRBJ1-1, is GAGVSQTPSNKVTEKGKYVELRCDPISGHTALYWYRQSLGQGPEFLIYFQGTGAADDSGLPNDRFFAVRPEGSVSTLKIQRTERGDSAVYLCASSLGGPNTEAFFGQGTRLTVV.